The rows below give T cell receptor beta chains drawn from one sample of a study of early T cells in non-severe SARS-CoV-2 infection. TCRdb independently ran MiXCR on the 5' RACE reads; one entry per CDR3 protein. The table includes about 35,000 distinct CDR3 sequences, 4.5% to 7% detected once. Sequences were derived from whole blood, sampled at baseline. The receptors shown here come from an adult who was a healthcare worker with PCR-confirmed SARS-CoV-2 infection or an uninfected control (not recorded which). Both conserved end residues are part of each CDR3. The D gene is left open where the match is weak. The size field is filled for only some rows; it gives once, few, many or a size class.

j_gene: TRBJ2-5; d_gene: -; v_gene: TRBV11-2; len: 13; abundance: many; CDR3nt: TGTGCCAGCAGCCCCGGGTTGCGAGAGACCCAGTACTTC; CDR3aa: CASSPGLRETQYF
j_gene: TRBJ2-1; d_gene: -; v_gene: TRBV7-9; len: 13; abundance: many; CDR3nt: TGTGCCAGCACCCTAGGGGACCCCATTGAGCAGTTCTTC; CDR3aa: CASTLGDPIEQFF
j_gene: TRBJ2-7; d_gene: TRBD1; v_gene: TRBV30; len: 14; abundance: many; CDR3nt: TGTGCCTGGAATTCCGGGACAGTATCCTACGAGCAGTACTTC; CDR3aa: CAWNSGTVSYEQYF
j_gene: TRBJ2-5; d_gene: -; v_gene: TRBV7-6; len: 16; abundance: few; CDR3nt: TGTGCCAGCAGCTTAGGGGGGGCAACCGTCCAAGAGACCCAGTACTTC; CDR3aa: CASSLGGATVQETQYF
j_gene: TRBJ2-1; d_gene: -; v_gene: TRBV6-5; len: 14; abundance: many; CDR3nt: TGTGCCAGCAGGCCAGACAAGCTCTACAATGAGCAGTTCTTC; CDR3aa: CASRPDKLYNEQFF
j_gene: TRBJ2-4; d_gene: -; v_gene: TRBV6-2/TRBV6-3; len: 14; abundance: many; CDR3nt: TGTGCCAGCAGTTACTCGGGAGCCAAAAACATTCAGTACTTC; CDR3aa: CASSYSGAKNIQYF
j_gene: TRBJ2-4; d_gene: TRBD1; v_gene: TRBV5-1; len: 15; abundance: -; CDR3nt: TGCGCCAGCAGCCCACAGGGGTTTGTGGAAAACATTCAGTACTTC; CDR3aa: CASSPQGFVENIQYF
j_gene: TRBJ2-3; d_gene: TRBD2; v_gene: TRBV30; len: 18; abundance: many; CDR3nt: TGTGCCTGGAGCCAGGGACTAGCGGGAGGAGGACGGGCAGATACGCAGTATTTT; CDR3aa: CAWSQGLAGGGRADTQYF
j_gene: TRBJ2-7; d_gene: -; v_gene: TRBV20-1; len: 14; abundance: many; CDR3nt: TGCAGTGCTAAGCCGTCCAGCGCTCCCTCCGAGCAGTACTTC; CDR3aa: CSAKPSSAPSEQYF
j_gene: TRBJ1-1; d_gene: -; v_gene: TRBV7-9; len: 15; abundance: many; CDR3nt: TGTGCCAGCAGCGGATACAGCGCCATGAACACTGAAGCTTTCTTT; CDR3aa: CASSGYSAMNTEAFF
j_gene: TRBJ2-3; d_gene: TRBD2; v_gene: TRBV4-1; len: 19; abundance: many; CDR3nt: TGCGCCAGCAGCCCCTTTGACGGGACTAGCGGGGGTAGCACAGATACGCAGTATTTT; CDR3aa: CASSPFDGTSGGSTDTQYF
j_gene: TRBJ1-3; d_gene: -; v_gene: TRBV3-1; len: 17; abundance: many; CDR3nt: TGTGCCAGCAGCCGAAAGGCGGGGGCAAGTCCTGGAAACACCATATATTTT; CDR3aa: CASSRKAGASPGNTIYF
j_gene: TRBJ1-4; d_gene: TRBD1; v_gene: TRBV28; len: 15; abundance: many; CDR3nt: TGTGCCAGCAGTTTCCCCGGGACAGGGAATGAAAAACTGTTTTTT; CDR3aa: CASSFPGTGNEKLFF
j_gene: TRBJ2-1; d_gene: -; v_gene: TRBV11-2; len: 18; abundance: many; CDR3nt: TGTGCCAGCAGCCACCCCGTCGGTGGGGGCATATCCTACAATGAGCAGTTCTTC; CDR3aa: CASSHPVGGGISYNEQFF
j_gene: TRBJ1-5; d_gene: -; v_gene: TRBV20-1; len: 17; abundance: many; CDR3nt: TGCAGTGCCATCGGGGGGGCGGCCGGCAGCGGCAATCAGCCCCAGCATTTT; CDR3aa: CSAIGGAAGSGNQPQHF
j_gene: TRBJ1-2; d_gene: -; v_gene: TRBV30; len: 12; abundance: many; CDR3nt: TGTGCCTCGTACACCTCTATGAATGGCTACACCTTC; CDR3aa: CASYTSMNGYTF
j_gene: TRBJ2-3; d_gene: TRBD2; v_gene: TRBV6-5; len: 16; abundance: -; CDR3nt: TGTGCCAGCAGGGCAACCGGGACTAGCCTCACAGATACGCAGTATTTT; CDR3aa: CASRATGTSLTDTQYF
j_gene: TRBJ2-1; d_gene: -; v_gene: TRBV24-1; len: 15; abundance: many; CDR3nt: TGTGCCACCAGTGAAGGACTGAGCTCCTACAATGAGCAGTTCTTC; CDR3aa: CATSEGLSSYNEQFF
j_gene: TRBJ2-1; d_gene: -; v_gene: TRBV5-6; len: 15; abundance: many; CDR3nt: TGTGCCAGCAGCTCCGGGACAAGGGCCTGGGATGAGCAGTTCTTC; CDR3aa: CASSSGTRAWDEQFF
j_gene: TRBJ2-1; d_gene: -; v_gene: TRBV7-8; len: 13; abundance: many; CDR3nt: TGTGCCAGCAGCTCGACTAGATCGGGTGAGCAGTTCTTC; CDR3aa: CASSSTRSGEQFF